This TCR beta chain originates from a study of CD8+ T cells in alopecia areata. Extracted RNA was reverse transcribed into cDNA, the sequencing template. Sequencing was performed with immunoSEQ multiplex PCR; in TCRdb, only in-frame clones are kept and a portion is missing. This table holds some 170,000 clones, roughly 66% found once. Here the sequenced sample was CD8+ T cells sorted from blood, taken at week 0. The sequence came from a human donor with alopecia areata.

CDR3 residues: CASSQGPPEGDYEQYF. In DNA form, the CDR3 reads TGCGCCAGCAGCCAAGGACCTCCAGAGGGAGACTACGAGCAGTACTTC. The rearrangement links TRBV4-1 to TRBJ2-7; possible D gene TRBD2, 5 bases. This CDR3 comprises 16 residues. The germline CDR1 and CDR2 sequences are MGHRA and YSYEKL. Trimming shortened V by 1 base and J by 3 bases, and 16 bases separated the two germline ends.